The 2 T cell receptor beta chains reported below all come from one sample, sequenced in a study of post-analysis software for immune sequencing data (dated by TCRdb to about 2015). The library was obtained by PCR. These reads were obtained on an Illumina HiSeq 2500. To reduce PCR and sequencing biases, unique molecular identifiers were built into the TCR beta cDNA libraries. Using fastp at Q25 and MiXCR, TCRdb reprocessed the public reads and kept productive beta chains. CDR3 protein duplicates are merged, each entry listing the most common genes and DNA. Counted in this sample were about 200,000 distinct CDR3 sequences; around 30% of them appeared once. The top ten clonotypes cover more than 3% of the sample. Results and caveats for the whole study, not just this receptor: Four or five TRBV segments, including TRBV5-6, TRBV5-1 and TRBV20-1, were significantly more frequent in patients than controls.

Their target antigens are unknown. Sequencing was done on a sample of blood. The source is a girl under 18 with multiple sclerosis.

CDR3 nucleotides: TGTGCCAGCAGCCCGGGACAGGGGGCTTCGGAGACCCAGTACTTC. Amino acids: CASSPGQGASETQYF. The chain joins TRBV6-5 to TRBJ2-5; TRBD1 matches 12 bases. Germline V gene lookup returns CDR1 MNHEY and CDR2 SVGAGI. This CDR3 is 15 amino acids long. J lost 5 bases, V lost 6 bases, and 7 bases had no gene match.

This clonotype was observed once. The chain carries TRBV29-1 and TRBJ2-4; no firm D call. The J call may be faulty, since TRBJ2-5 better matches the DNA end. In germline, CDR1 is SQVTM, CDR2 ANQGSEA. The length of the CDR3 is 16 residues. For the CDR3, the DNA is TGCAGCGTACGGGTTGTGATTGGGTTCGGGCAAGAGACCCAGTACTTC. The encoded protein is CSVRVVIGFGQETQYF.